The rows below give T cell receptor beta chains drawn from one sample of a study of cytomegalovirus exposure and HLA in healthy donors. Data came from immunoSEQ multiplex PCR; TCRdb stores just in-frame clones and leaves some out. The table shows 150,000 to 200,000 clones, with more than 65% occurring only once. Sequencing was carried out using PBMCs. All receptors come from a female donor in good health and CMV-seronegative. Each CDR3 is given without its conserved first and last residue.

v_gene,j_gene,CDR3aa
TRBV7-3,TRBJ2-2,ASSPRQAGSFTGELF
TRBV11-2,TRBJ2-5,ASSYLLGAYQETQY
TRBV7-6,TRBJ2-5,ASSPSGSQMTQY
TRBV30,TRBJ2-3,AWRSPGTDTQY
TRBV12-5,TRBJ2-7,ASVAGLAREQY
TRBV18,TRBJ1-1,ASSPPTGENTEAF
TRBV9,TRBJ2-1,ASSVVAGPYNEQF
TRBV30,TRBJ2-7,AWSPTRDEQY
TRBV14,TRBJ2-1,ASRQEAHEQF
TRBV7-9,TRBJ1-2,SSTLYGTDSNYGYT
TRBV7-2,TRBJ2-5,ASSSPGGRVETQY
TRBV15,TRBJ2-3,ATSSRTSNAQDTQY
TRBV25-1,TRBJ2-7,ASSEGWRESHEQY
TRBV5-4,TRBJ2-1,ASSFWTSGGAYNEQF
TRBV9,TRBJ2-1,ASSPILSGTNEQF
TRBV9,TRBJ2-2,ASSRSPTRRTDTGELF
TRBV7-2,TRBJ2-1,ASRGGRAVEQF
TRBV4-3,TRBJ1-2,ASSQVSGGAYGYT
TRBV6-1,TRBJ2-1,ASKGTAPYNEQF
TRBV7-6,TRBJ1-1,ASSTGDGWNTEAF
TRBV7-6,TRBJ1-2,ASSLRGREGYT
TRBV5-4,TRBJ1-3,ASRPDRAGNTIY
TRBV6-5,TRBJ1-2,ASRDRDYNNYGYT